This is a list of T cell receptor beta chains from one sample in a study of long-term antiretroviral therapy in people with HIV. Assay used: immunoSEQ multiplex PCR; TCRdb lists only in-frame clones, some missing. This sample carries around 35,000 clones, more than 95% of them seen once, and the ten largest clones take 2.5% to 3%. The sample was unsorted PBMCs, taken 6.9 years after starting antiretroviral therapy. These receptor sequences come from a man aged 25 to 45 with HIV. CDR3s leave out the opening cysteine and the closing phenylalanine or tryptophan. The D gene is left open where the match is weak.

D gene: -
J gene: TRBJ2-7
V gene: TRBV5-5
CDR3 protein: ASSPGGGSFEQY

D gene: -
J gene: TRBJ2-3
V gene: TRBV29-1
CDR3 protein: SVAEALDTQY

D gene: -
J gene: TRBJ2-3
V gene: TRBV7-2
CDR3 protein: ASSLMGGDTDTQY

D gene: -
J gene: TRBJ2-3
V gene: TRBV7-9
CDR3 protein: ASSDFSTDTQY

D gene: -
J gene: TRBJ2-6
V gene: TRBV9
CDR3 protein: ASSVPSRRTGANVLT

D gene: -
J gene: TRBJ2-3
V gene: TRBV20-1
CDR3 protein: SAISYDTQY

D gene: -
J gene: TRBJ1-4
V gene: TRBV10-3
CDR3 protein: AIRETEEKLF

D gene: TRBD2
J gene: TRBJ2-7
V gene: TRBV6-6
CDR3 protein: ASSYFLGGNEQY

D gene: -
J gene: TRBJ1-2
V gene: TRBV18
CDR3 protein: ASSLGAQDGYT

D gene: -
J gene: TRBJ2-3
V gene: TRBV11-2
CDR3 protein: ASSFQGTDTQY

D gene: -
J gene: TRBJ1-2
V gene: TRBV10-3
CDR3 protein: AISDQGSYGYT

D gene: -
J gene: TRBJ2-7
V gene: TRBV28
CDR3 protein: ASSLLRVMWEQY

D gene: TRBD2
J gene: TRBJ2-7
V gene: TRBV28
CDR3 protein: ASSRLANSYEQY

D gene: -
J gene: TRBJ1-6
V gene: TRBV19
CDR3 protein: ASSIEFPFSPLH

D gene: TRBD2
J gene: TRBJ2-1
V gene: TRBV7-8
CDR3 protein: ASSLVVTSGFNEQF

D gene: -
J gene: TRBJ2-3
V gene: TRBV27
CDR3 protein: ASSQRGTSSRRGTQY

D gene: -
J gene: TRBJ2-3
V gene: TRBV7-3
CDR3 protein: ASSSIASDTQY

D gene: TRBD2
J gene: TRBJ2-3
V gene: TRBV7-2
CDR3 protein: ASSPGLANTDTQY

D gene: -
J gene: TRBJ1-2
V gene: TRBV6-5
CDR3 protein: ASSYSLNLDGYT

D gene: TRBD2
J gene: TRBJ2-3
V gene: TRBV27
CDR3 protein: ASSLASGSMDTQY

D gene: -
J gene: TRBJ2-5
V gene: TRBV4-1
CDR3 protein: ASSQWRRETQY

D gene: TRBD1
J gene: TRBJ1-1
V gene: TRBV6-5
CDR3 protein: ASSYGAGGGLGAF

D gene: -
J gene: TRBJ2-2
V gene: TRBV7-2
CDR3 protein: ASSLETLLTLRGELF

D gene: -
J gene: TRBJ2-6
V gene: TRBV4-1
CDR3 protein: ASSQGPGGPVPGANVLT

D gene: -
J gene: TRBJ2-1
V gene: TRBV9
CDR3 protein: ASSPNQLAANEQF

D gene: -
J gene: TRBJ1-2
V gene: TRBV5-1
CDR3 protein: ASSARDGNYGYT

D gene: -
J gene: TRBJ1-1
V gene: TRBV9
CDR3 protein: ASSVDGRPAF

D gene: -
J gene: TRBJ1-2
V gene: TRBV6-5
CDR3 protein: ASSYSGEGPMYGYT

D gene: -
J gene: TRBJ1-2
V gene: TRBV19
CDR3 protein: ASTDTVFGGYT

D gene: -
J gene: TRBJ2-1
V gene: TRBV6-5
CDR3 protein: ASGTRSGHNEQF

D gene: -
J gene: TRBJ1-3
V gene: TRBV6-1
CDR3 protein: ASSKGNDRDTIY

D gene: -
J gene: TRBJ1-5
V gene: TRBV6-1
CDR3 protein: ASTNFQPQH

D gene: -
J gene: TRBJ1-5
V gene: TRBV27
CDR3 protein: ASSLSWLSGNQPQH

D gene: TRBD1
J gene: TRBJ1-1
V gene: TRBV7-8
CDR3 protein: ASSPLAGTGLHTEAF

D gene: TRBD2
J gene: TRBJ2-7
V gene: TRBV7-8
CDR3 protein: ASSIPWGGPYEQY

D gene: TRBD1
J gene: TRBJ2-5
V gene: TRBV7-3
CDR3 protein: ASSPRGLETQY

D gene: TRBD2
J gene: TRBJ2-5
V gene: TRBV4-2
CDR3 protein: ASSSRTSGNQETQY

D gene: -
J gene: TRBJ1-5
V gene: TRBV6-6
CDR3 protein: ASSQTDQPQH

D gene: TRBD1
J gene: TRBJ1-1
V gene: TRBV2
CDR3 protein: ASSNGQGPTEAF

D gene: -
J gene: TRBJ1-4
V gene: TRBV12-2
CDR3 protein: ASRPMNRGHPVKNEKLF

D gene: -
J gene: TRBJ1-1
V gene: TRBV11-2
CDR3 protein: ASSLEGGDNTEAF

D gene: -
J gene: TRBJ1-1
V gene: TRBV18
CDR3 protein: ASSPPGRPLNTEAF

D gene: -
J gene: TRBJ1-2
V gene: TRBV6-1
CDR3 protein: ASSEMGRVDYGYT

D gene: TRBD2
J gene: TRBJ2-3
V gene: TRBV10-3
CDR3 protein: AISEGWTSGSVDTQY

D gene: -
J gene: TRBJ2-7
V gene: TRBV6-5
CDR3 protein: ASSYSGVQVEQY

D gene: -
J gene: TRBJ2-7
V gene: TRBV6-1
CDR3 protein: ASSAPGTYEQY

D gene: -
J gene: TRBJ1-2
V gene: TRBV10-3
CDR3 protein: AISDPGKTLYGYT

D gene: -
J gene: TRBJ1-1
V gene: TRBV6-4
CDR3 protein: ASSDSGFGKAF

D gene: -
J gene: TRBJ1-1
V gene: TRBV18
CDR3 protein: ASSLGSEAF

D gene: TRBD1
J gene: TRBJ2-2
V gene: TRBV27
CDR3 protein: ASLGQGGTGELF

D gene: TRBD1
J gene: TRBJ2-2
V gene: TRBV4-1
CDR3 protein: ASKMTGSGELF